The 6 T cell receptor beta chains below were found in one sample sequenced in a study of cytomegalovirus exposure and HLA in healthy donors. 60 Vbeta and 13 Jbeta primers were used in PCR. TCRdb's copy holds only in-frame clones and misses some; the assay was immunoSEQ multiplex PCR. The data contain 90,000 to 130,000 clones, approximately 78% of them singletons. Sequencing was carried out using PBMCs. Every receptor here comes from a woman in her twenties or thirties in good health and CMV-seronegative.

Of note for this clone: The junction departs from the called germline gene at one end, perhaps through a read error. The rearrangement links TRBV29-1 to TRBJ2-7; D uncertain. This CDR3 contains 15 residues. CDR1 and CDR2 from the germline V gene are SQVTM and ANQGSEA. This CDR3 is CSGEGPWVRAYEQYF. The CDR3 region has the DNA TGCAGCGGTGAAGGCCCTTGGGTACGGGCCTACGAGCAGTACTTC.

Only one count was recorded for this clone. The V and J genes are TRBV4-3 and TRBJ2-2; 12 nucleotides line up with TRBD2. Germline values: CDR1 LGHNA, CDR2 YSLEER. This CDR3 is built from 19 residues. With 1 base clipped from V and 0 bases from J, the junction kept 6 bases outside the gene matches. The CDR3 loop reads CASSQVPSGRAANTGELFF. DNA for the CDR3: TGCGCCAGCAGCCAAGTGCCTAGCGGGAGGGCCGCGAACACCGGGGAGCTGTTTTTT.

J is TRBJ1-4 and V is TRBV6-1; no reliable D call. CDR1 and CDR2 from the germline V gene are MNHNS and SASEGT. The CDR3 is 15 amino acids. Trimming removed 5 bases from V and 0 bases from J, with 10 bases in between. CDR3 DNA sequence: TGTGCCAGCAGTCCCCAGATTGCAACTAATGAAAAACTGTTTTTT. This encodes CASSPQIATNEKLFF.

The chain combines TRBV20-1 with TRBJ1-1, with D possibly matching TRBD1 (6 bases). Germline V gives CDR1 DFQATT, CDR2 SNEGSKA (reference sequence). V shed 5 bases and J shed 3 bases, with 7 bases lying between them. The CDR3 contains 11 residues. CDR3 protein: CSAPGDTEAFF. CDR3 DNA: TGCAGTGCTCCAGGGGACACTGAAGCTTTCTTT.

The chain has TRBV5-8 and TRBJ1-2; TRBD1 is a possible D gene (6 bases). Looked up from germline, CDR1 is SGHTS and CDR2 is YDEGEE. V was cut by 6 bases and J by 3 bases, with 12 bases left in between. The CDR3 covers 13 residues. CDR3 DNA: TGTGCCAGCAACGGACAGTTATACTATGGCTACACCTTC. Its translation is CASNGQLYYGYTF. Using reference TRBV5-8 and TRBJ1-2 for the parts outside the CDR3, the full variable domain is EAGVTQSPTHLIKTRGQQATLRCSPISGHTSVYWYQQALGLGLQFLLWYDEGEERNRGNFPPRFSGRQFPNYSSELNVNALELEDSALYLCASNGQLYYGYTFGSGTRLTVV.

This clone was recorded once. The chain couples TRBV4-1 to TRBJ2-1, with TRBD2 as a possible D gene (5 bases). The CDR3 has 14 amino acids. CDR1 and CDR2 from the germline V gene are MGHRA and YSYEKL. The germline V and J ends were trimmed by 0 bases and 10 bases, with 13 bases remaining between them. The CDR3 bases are TGCGCCAGCAGCCAAGATGAGGGCCAGTCCGAGCAGTTCTTC. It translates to CASSQDEGQSEQFF.